A selection of T cell receptor beta chains follows, all from one sample in a study of blood T cell repertoires in COVID-19. Assay: immunoSEQ multiplex PCR; the TCRdb copy retains only in-frame clones and omits some. The sample holds about 220,000 clones; about 81% are singletons and the top ten take roughly 8.2%. Sequenced sample: peripheral blood. The source of these receptors is a woman of 80 years or more with COVID-19, enrolled during active disease. Both conserved end residues are part of each CDR3. The D gene is left open where the match is weak. Size is stated for part of the rows, as once, few or many counts, or as a class when the clone is expanded.

J gene	D gene	clone size	CDR3 length	V gene	CDR3 protein	CDR3 DNA
TRBJ2-7	NA	few	14	TRBV4-1	CASSPRTDPYEQYF	TGCGCCAGCAGCCCACGGACAGACCCTTACGAGCAGTACTTC
TRBJ1-1	TRBD1	NA	16	TRBV7-2	CASTAVTGRLNTEAFF	TGTGCCAGCACCGCGGTGACAGGGAGGTTGAACACTGAAGCTTTCTTT
TRBJ1-1	NA	NA	16	TRBV28	CASEKRGGPLGTEAFF	TGTGCCAGCGAAAAAAGGGGTGGGCCGTTGGGCACTGAAGCTTTCTTT
TRBJ1-2	TRBD1	NA	13	TRBV6-1	CASSEFDRVGYTF	TGTGCCAGCAGTGAATTTGACAGGGTGGGCTACACCTTC
TRBJ2-7	TRBD2	NA	19	TRBV6-4	CASSDSTGTSGRVSYEQYF	TGTGCCAGCAGTGACTCCACCGGGACTAGCGGGAGGGTGTCGTACGAGCAGTACTTC
TRBJ1-5	TRBD1	NA	14	TRBV10-3	CAISEQGGDQPQHF	TGTGCCATCAGTGAACAGGGGGGCGATCAGCCCCAGCATTTT
TRBJ2-7	NA	NA	14	TRBV6-2/TRBV6-3	CASSTTRGAYEQYF	TGTGCCAGCAGCACAACCCGGGGTGCCTACGAGCAGTACTTC
TRBJ1-5	NA	NA	14	TRBV5-8	CASSPPQGNQPQHF	TGTGCCAGCAGCCCTCCACAGGGAAACCAGCCCCAGCATTTT
TRBJ1-6	TRBD1	NA	14	TRBV5-1	CASSLQGAYSPLHF	TGCGCCAGCAGCTTGCAGGGGGCATATTCACCCCTCCACTTT
TRBJ2-5	TRBD2	once	15	TRBV19	CASSPGLAIQETQYF	TGTGCCAGTAGTCCGGGACTAGCGATACAAGAGACCCAGTACTTC
TRBJ2-7	NA	NA	13	TRBV7-2	CASSSERTYEQYF	TGTGCCAGCAGCTCGGAGCGCACCTACGAGCAGTACTTC
TRBJ1-3	NA	NA	14	TRBV5-6	CASSWRGSGNTIYF	TGTGCCAGCAGCTGGCGCGGTTCTGGAAACACCATATATTTT
TRBJ2-7	NA	NA	15	TRBV20-1	CSASTGRSSRDEQYF	TGCAGTGCTAGTACAGGGCGCTCCTCCAGAGACGAGCAGTACTTC
TRBJ1-1	NA	NA	15	TRBV6-2/TRBV6-3	CASSSISLGGTEAFF	TGTGCCAGCAGCTCAATATCCTTGGGGGGCACTGAAGCTTTCTTT
TRBJ2-1	TRBD2	NA	17	TRBV2	CASRGSSGGRSYNEQFF	TGTGCCAGCAGAGGTTCTAGCGGGGGCCGTTCCTACAATGAGCAGTTCTTC
TRBJ2-7	NA	NA	14	TRBV7-9	CASTFGTQGNEQYF	TGTGCCAGCACCTTCGGGACTCAGGGTAACGAGCAGTACTTC
TRBJ1-4	TRBD1	NA	14	TRBV28	CASSAGQGNEKLFF	TGTGCCAGCAGTGCGGGACAGGGGAATGAAAAACTGTTTTTT
TRBJ1-1	NA	NA	11	TRBV6-2/TRBV6-3	CASSRREGAFF	TGTGCCAGCAGCCGCAGGGAGGGAGCTTTCTTT
TRBJ2-3	NA	NA	13	TRBV6-5	CASRLQGRDTQYF	TGTGCCAGCAGACTCCAGGGTAGAGATACGCAGTATTTT
TRBJ1-1	NA	NA	15	TRBV5-1	CASSLGAGPNTEAFF	TGCGCCAGCAGCTTGGGCGCGGGACCGAACACTGAAGCTTTCTTT
TRBJ2-7	NA	NA	14	TRBV6-2/TRBV6-3	CASSYVGVSGEQYF	TGTGCCAGCAGTTACGTAGGAGTGTCGGGCGAGCAGTACTTC
TRBJ2-5	NA	once	17	TRBV10-2	CASSDYIAERLEETQYF	TGCGCCAGCAGTGATTACATAGCGGAACGTCTAGAAGAGACCCAGTACTTC
TRBJ2-2	NA	NA	11	TRBV19	CASKRGGELFF	TGTGCCAGTAAACGCGGCGGGGAGCTGTTTTTT
TRBJ2-1	NA	NA	16	TRBV11-3	CASSLASYRESNEQFF	TGTGCCAGCAGCTTAGCATCCTATCGGGAGAGCAATGAGCAGTTCTTC
TRBJ2-7	TRBD2	NA	15	TRBV5-4	CASSFVLAVSYEQYF	TGTGCCAGCAGCTTCGTTCTAGCGGTCTCCTACGAGCAGTACTTC
TRBJ2-3	TRBD2	NA	14	TRBV14	CASSQASGSQAQYF	TGTGCCAGCAGCCAAGCTAGCGGGAGCCAGGCGCAGTATTTT
TRBJ1-5	TRBD1	NA	15	TRBV18	CASSPRKDRGGPQHF	TGTGCCAGCTCACCGAGGAAAGACAGGGGGGGGCCCCAGCATTTT
TRBJ1-2	TRBD1	NA	14	TRBV29-1	CSVEGGYRGRWNTF	TGCAGCGTTGAAGGAGGTTACAGGGGAAGGTGGAACACCTTC
TRBJ1-6	NA	NA	13	TRBV11-1	CASSLDSRNTLHF	TGTGCCAGCAGCTTAGACTCGAGAAATACCCTCCACTTT
TRBJ1-2	TRBD1	NA	15	TRBV18	CASSPPRQGAHGYTF	TGTGCCAGCTCACCACCAAGGCAGGGGGCTCATGGCTACACCTTC
TRBJ1-3	NA	NA	15	TRBV6-5	CASTSGGLGGNTIYF	TGTGCCAGCACATCGGGGGGCCTGGGTGGAAACACCATATATTTT
TRBJ2-1	NA	few	16	TRBV24-1	CATSDSGSSSSNEQFF	TGTGCCACCAGTGATTCGGGGTCATCAAGCTCCAATGAGCAGTTCTTC
TRBJ2-3	NA	NA	15	TRBV6-5	CASSYSFSGTDTQYF	TGTGCCAGCAGTTACTCGTTTAGCGGCACAGATACGCAGTATTTT
TRBJ1-4	NA	few	15	TRBV11-2	CASSFEGTTNEKLFF	TGTGCCAGCAGCTTTGAGGGTACAACTAATGAAAAACTGTTTTTT
TRBJ2-7	NA	NA	13	TRBV7-8	CASSLRGNYEQYF	TGTGCCAGCAGCTTAAGGGGAAACTACGAGCAGTACTTC
TRBJ2-6	TRBD2	NA	18	TRBV7-2	CASSLQGGRVAGANVLTF	TGTGCCAGCAGCTTACAAGGTGGGAGGGTAGCTGGGGCCAACGTCCTGACTTTC
TRBJ2-4	TRBD1	NA	15	TRBV7-9	CASSWEGQGENIQYF	TGTGCCAGCAGCTGGGAGGGACAGGGAGAAAACATTCAGTACTTC
TRBJ1-1	NA	NA	14	TRBV6-2/TRBV6-3	CASSLLRGNTEAFF	TGTGCCAGCAGCCTATTGAGAGGGAACACTGAAGCTTTCTTT
TRBJ1-3	TRBD1	NA	15	TRBV6-1	CASSELRTGGNTIYF	TGTGCCAGCAGTGAACTCCGGACAGGCGGAAACACCATATATTTT
TRBJ1-2	NA	NA	12	TRBV29-1	CSATVTNYGYTF	TGCAGCGCGACAGTGACTAACTATGGCTACACCTTC
TRBJ1-2	NA	NA	12	TRBV12-3/TRBV12-4	CASMRDPYGYTF	TGTGCCAGCATGAGGGATCCCTATGGCTACACCTTC
TRBJ2-3	TRBD1	NA	14	TRBV4-2	CASSQRQGGDTQYF	TGTGCCAGCAGCCAAAGACAGGGCGGTGATACGCAGTATTTT
TRBJ2-2	NA	NA	14	TRBV5-1	CASSLARETGELFF	TGCGCCAGCAGCTTGGCGAGAGAAACCGGGGAGCTGTTTTTT
TRBJ2-1	TRBD1	NA	13	TRBV12-3/TRBV12-4	CASRGQGYNEQFF	TGTGCCAGCAGGGGACAGGGCTACAATGAGCAGTTCTTC
TRBJ1-2	NA	NA	14	TRBV10-3	CAISARGMEYGYTF	TGTGCCATCAGTGCCAGAGGGATGGAGTATGGCTACACCTTC
TRBJ1-6	TRBD1	NA	13	TRBV6-4	CASSKDRDSPLHF	TGTGCCAGCAGCAAAGACAGGGATTCACCCCTCCACTTT
TRBJ2-7	NA	NA	14	TRBV5-1	CASSPPGGLVEQYF	TGCGCCAGCAGCCCCCCTGGGGGACTCGTCGAGCAGTACTTC